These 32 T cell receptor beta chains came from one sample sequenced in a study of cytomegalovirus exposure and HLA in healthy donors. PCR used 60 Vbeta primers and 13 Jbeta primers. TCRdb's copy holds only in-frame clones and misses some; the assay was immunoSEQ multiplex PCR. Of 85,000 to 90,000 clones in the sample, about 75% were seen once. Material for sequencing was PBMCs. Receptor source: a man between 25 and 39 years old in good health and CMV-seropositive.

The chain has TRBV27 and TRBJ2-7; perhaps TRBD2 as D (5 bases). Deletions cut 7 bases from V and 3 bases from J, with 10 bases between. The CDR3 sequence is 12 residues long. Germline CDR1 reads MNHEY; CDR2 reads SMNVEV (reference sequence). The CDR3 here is CASKNRGYEQYF. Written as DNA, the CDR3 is TGTGCCAGCAAGAACCGGGGCTACGAGCAGTACTTC.

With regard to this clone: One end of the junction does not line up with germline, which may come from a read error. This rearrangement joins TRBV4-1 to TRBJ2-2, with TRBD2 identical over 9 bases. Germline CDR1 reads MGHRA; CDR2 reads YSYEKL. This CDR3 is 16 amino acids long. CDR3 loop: CASSPTVSGGTGELFF. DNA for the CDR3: TGTGCCAGCAGCCCGACTGTTAGCGGGGGCACCGGGGAGCTGTTTTTT.

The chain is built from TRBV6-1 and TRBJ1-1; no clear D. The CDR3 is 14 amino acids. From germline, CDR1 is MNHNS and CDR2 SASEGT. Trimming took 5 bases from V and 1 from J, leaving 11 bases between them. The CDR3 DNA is TGTGCCAGCAGTTCTTCTTACAAGAACACTGAAGCTTTCTTT. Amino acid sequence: CASSSSYKNTEAFF.

The CDR3 nucleotides read TGCGCCAGCAGCGCGGGTGGACAGGCCTCCTACGAGCAGTACTTC. It translates to CASSAGGQASYEQYF. The gene calls are TRBV5-1 and TRBJ2-7; 7 bases fit TRBD1. After removal of 4 bases from V and 0 bases from J, the junction contained 7 bases not matched to a gene. The germline V gene has CDR1 SGHRS and CDR2 YFSETQ. This CDR3 is built from 15 residues.

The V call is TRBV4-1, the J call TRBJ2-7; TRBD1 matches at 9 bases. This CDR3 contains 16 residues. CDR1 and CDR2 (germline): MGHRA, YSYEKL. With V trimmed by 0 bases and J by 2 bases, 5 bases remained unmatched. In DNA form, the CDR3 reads TGCGCCAGCAGCCAAGAGGAAGGGGACAGGGCCTACGAGCAGTACTTC. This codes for CASSQEEGDRAYEQYF.

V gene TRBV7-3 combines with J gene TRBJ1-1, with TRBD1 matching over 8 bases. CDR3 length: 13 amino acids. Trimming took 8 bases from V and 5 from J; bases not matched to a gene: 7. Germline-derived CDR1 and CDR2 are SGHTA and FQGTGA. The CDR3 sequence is CASAQGARTEAFF. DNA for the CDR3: TGTGCCAGCGCCCAGGGGGCTAGGACTGAAGCTTTCTTT.

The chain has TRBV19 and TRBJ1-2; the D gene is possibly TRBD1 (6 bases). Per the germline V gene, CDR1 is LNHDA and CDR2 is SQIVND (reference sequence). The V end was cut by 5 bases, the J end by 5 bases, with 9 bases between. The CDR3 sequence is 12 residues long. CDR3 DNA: TGTGCCAGTAGTCCTCAGGGGTATGGCTACACCTTC. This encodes CASSPQGYGYTF.

The CDR3 loop reads CASSLVRAGADGYTF. For the CDR3, the DNA is TGTGCCAGCAGTTTAGTAAGGGCAGGGGCTGATGGCTACACCTTC. The rearrangement joins TRBV28 to TRBJ1-2; maybe TRBD1 (6 bases). The germline V gene has CDR1 MDHEN and CDR2 SYDVKM. The CDR3 covers 15 residues. Trimming took 2 bases from V and 6 from J, leaving 16 bases between them.

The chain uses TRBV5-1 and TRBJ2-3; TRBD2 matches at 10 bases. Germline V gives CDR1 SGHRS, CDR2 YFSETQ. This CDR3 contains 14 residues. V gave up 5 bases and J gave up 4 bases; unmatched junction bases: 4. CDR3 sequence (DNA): TGCGCCAGCAGACTAGCGGGGCTCCCAGATACGCAGTATTTT. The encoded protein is CASRLAGLPDTQYF. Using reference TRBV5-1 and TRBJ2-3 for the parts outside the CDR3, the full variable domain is KAGVTQTPRYLIKTRGQQVTLSCSPISGHRSVSWYQQTPGQGLQFLFEYFSETQRNKGNFPGRFSGRQFSNSRSEMNVSTLELGDSALYLCASRLAGLPDTQYFGPGTRLTVL.

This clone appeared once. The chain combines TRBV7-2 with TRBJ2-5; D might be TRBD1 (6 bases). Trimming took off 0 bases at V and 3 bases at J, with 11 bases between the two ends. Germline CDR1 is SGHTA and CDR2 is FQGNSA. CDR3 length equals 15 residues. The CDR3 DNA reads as TGTGCCAGCAGCTTAGCAGGGACATCGAAAGAGACCCAGTACTTC. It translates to CASSLAGTSKETQYF.

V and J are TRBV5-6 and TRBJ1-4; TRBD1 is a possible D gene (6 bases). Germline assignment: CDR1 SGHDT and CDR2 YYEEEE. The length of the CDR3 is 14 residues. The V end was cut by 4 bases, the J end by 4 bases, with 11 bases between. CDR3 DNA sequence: TGTGCCAGCAGCCCCGTGGACAGTAATGAAAAACTGTTTTTT. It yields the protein CASSPVDSNEKLFF.

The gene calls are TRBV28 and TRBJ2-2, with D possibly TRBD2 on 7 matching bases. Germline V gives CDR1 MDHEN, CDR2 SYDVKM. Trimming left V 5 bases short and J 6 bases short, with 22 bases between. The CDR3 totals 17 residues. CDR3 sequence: CASSPLSWGGAAGELFF. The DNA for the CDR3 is TGTGCCAGCAGTCCCCTCTCTTGGGGGGGGGCTGCCGGGGAGCTGTTTTTT.

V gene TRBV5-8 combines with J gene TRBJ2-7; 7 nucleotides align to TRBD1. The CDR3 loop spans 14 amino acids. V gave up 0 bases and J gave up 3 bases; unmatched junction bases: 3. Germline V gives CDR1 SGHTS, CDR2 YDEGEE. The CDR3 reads CASSLVWDSYEQYF. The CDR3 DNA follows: TGTGCCAGCAGCTTGGTCTGGGACAGCTACGAGCAGTACTTC. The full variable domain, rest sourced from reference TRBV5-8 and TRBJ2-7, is EAGVTQSPTHLIKTRGQQATLRCSPISGHTSVYWYQQALGLGLQFLLWYDEGEERNRGNFPPRFSGRQFPNYSSELNVNALELEDSALYLCASSLVWDSYEQYFGPGTRLTVT.

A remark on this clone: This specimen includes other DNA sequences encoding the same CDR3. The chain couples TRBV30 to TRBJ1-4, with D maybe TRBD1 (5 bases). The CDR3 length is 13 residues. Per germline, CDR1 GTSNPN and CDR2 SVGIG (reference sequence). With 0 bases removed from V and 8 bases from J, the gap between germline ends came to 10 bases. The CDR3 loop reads CAWSVRQGEKLFF. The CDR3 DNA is TGTGCCTGGAGTGTACGTCAGGGAGAAAAACTGTTTTTT.

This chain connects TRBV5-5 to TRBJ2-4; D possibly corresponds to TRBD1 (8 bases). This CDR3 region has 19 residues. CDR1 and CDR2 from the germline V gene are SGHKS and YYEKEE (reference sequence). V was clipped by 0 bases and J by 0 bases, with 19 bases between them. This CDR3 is CASSLGDRLGGLAKNIQYF. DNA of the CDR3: TGTGCCAGCAGCTTGGGGGACAGGTTGGGGGGGCTAGCCAAAAACATTCAGTACTTC.

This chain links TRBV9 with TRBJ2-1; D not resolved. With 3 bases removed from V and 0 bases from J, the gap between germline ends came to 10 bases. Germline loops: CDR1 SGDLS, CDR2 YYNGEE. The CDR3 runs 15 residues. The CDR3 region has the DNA TGTGCCAGCAGCGCCTTCGCGGCCTCCTACAATGAGCAGTTCTTC. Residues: CASSAFAASYNEQFF.

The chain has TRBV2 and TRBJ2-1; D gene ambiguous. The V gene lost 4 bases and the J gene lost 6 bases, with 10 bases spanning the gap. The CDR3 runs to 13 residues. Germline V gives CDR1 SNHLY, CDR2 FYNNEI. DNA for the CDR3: TGTGCCAGCAGTGGTCTCTATGGCAATGAGCAGTTCTTC. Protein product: CASSGLYGNEQFF.

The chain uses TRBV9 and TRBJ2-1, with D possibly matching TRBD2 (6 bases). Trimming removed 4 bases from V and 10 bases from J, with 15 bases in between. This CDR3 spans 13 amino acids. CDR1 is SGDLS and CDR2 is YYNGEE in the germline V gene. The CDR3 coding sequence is TGTGCCAGCAGCCCCCGACTAGTCGCGGAGCAGTTCTTC. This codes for CASSPRLVAEQFF.

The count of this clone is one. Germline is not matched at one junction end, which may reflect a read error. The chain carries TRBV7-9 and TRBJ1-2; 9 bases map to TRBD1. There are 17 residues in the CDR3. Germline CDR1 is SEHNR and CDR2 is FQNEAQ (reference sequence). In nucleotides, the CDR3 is TGTTCCAGCAGCTTACTTACCTGGGACAGGGCCAACTATGGCTACACCTTC. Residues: CSSSLLTWDRANYGYTF. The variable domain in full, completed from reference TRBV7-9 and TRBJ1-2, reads DTGVSQNPRHKITKRGQNVTFRCDPISEHNRLYWYRQTLGQGPEFLTYFQNEAQLEKSRLLSDRFSAERPKGSFSTLEIQRTEQGDSAMYLCSSSLLTWDRANYGYTFGSGTRLTVV.

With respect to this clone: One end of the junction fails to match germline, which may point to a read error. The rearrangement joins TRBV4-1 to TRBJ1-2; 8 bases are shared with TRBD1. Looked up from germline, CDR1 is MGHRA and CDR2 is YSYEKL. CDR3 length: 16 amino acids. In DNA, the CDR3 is TGTGCCAGCAGCCAAGATCTTGGGGACAGGACAGGACCCCTTACCTTC. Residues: CASSQDLGDRTGPLTF.

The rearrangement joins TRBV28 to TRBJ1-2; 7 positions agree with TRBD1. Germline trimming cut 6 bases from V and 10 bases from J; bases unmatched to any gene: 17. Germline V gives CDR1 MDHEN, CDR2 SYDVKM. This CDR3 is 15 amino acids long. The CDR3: CASRITVTGTADYTF. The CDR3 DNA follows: TGTGCCAGCAGAATTACCGTCACCGGGACAGCGGACTACACCTTC.

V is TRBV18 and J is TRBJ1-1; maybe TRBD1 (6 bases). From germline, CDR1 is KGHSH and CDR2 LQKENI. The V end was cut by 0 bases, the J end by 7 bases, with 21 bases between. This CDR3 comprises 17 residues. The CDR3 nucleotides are TGTGCCAGCTCACCACCGAGAGGACAGAGTGGACCCAGTGAAGCTTTCTTT. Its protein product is CASSPPRGQSGPSEAFF.

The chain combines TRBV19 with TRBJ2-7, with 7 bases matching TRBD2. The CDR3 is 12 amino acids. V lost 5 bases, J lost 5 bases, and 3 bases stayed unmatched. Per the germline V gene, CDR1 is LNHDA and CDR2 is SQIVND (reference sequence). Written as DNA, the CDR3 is TGTGCCAGTAGTTGGGGGGGGGACGAGCAGTACTTC. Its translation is CASSWGGDEQYF.

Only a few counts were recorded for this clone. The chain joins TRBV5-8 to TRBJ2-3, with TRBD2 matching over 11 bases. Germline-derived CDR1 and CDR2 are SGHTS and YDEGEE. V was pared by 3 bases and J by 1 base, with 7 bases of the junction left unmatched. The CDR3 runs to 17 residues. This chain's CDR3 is CASSSHRTSGRTDTQYF. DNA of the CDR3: TGTGCCAGCAGCTCACATCGGACTAGCGGGCGCACAGATACGCAGTATTTT.

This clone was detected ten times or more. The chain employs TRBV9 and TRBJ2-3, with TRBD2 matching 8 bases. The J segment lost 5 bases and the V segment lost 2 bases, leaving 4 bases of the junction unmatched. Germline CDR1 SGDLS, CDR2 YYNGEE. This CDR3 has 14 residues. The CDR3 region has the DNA TGTGCCAGCAGCGTTACTAGCGGCCTAGATACGCAGTATTTT. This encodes CASSVTSGLDTQYF.

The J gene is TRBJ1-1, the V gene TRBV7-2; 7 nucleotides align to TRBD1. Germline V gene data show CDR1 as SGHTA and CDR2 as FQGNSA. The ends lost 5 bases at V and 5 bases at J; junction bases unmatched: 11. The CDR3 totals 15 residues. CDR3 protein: CASSTYLGQATEAFF. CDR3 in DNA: TGTGCCAGCAGCACTTACCTTGGACAGGCGACTGAAGCTTTCTTT.

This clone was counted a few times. CDR3 DNA: TGTGCCAGCAGTGACTTTCAGGGGCTGCCCTCCTACGAGCAGTACTTC. It is translated as CASSDFQGLPSYEQYF. The rearrangement joins TRBV2 to TRBJ2-7; TRBD1 is a possible D gene (6 bases). The CDR3 has 16 amino acids. Trimming cost V 3 bases and J 0 bases, with 15 bases left between them. Looked up from germline, CDR1 is SNHLY and CDR2 is FYNNEI.

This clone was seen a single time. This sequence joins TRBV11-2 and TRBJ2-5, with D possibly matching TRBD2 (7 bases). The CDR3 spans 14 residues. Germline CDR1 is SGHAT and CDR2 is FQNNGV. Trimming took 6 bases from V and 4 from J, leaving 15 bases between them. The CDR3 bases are TGTGCCAGCAGTTATAGGGGGGGCCGAGAGACCCAGTACTTC. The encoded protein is CASSYRGGRETQYF. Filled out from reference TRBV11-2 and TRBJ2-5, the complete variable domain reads EAGVAQSPRYKIIEKRQSVAFWCNPISGHATLYWYQQILGQGPKLLIQFQNNGVVDDSQLPKDRFSAERLKGVDSTLKIQPAKLEDSAVYLCASSYRGGRETQYFGPGTRLLVL.

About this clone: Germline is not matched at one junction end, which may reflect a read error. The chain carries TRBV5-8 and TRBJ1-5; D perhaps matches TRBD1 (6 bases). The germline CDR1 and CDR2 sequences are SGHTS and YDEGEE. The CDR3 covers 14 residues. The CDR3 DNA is TGTGCCAGCGGCTTTCCCGGGACACATCAGCCCCAGCATTTT. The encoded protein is CASGFPGTHQPQHF. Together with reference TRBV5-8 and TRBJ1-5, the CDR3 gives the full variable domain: EAGVTQSPTHLIKTRGQQATLRCSPISGHTSVYWYQQALGLGLQFLLWYDEGEERNRGNFPPRFSGRQFPNYSSELNVNALELEDSALYLCASGFPGTHQPQHFGDGTRLSIL.

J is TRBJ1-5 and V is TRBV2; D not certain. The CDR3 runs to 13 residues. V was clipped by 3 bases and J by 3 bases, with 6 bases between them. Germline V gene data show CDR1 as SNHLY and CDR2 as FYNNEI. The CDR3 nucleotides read TGTGCCAGCAGTGAGAGGATCAATCAGCCCCAGCATTTT. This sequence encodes CASSERINQPQHF. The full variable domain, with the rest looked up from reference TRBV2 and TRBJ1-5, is EPEVTQTPSHQVTQMGQEVILRCVPISNHLYFYWYRQILGQKVEFLVSFYNNEISEKSEIFDDQFSVERPDGSNFTLKIRSTKLEDSAMYFCASSERINQPQHFGDGTRLSIL.

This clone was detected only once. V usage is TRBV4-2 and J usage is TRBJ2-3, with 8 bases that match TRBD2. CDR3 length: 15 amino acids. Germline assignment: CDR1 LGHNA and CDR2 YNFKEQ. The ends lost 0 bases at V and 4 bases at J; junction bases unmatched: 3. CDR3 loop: CASSQETSAADTQYF. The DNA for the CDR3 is TGTGCCAGCAGCCAAGAGACTAGCGCGGCAGATACGCAGTATTTT.

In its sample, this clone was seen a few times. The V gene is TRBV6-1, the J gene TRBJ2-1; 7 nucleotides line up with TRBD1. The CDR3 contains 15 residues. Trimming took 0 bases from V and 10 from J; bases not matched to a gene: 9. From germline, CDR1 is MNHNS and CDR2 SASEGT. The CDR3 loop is CASSEAGGQSGEQFF. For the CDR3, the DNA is TGTGCCAGCAGTGAAGCAGGGGGACAGTCCGGAGAGCAGTTCTTC.